Described below is a single TCR beta chain sequence and its context. Vbeta (60) and Jbeta (13) primers were used in the PCR. The protocol was immunoSEQ multiplex PCR, while the TCRdb copy is restricted to in-frame clones and leaves out a portion. Of around 120,000 clones in the sample, roughly 85% were seen once. This sample was included in a study of cytomegalovirus exposure and HLA in healthy donors. Germline CDR1 reads MNHEY; CDR2 reads SVGAGI. V dropped 8 bases and J dropped 1; count of bases not matched to a gene: 2. The CDR3 has 13 amino acids. The clonotype comes from a boy between 10 and 17 years old in good health and CMV-seronegative. The sequenced material came from PBMCs. The V and J genes are TRBV6-5 and TRBJ1-1; 9 nucleotides agree with TRBD1. In DNA, the CDR3 is TGTGCCAGCTCGGGACAGGGGAACACTGAAGCTTTCTTT. It encodes CASSGQGNTEAFF.